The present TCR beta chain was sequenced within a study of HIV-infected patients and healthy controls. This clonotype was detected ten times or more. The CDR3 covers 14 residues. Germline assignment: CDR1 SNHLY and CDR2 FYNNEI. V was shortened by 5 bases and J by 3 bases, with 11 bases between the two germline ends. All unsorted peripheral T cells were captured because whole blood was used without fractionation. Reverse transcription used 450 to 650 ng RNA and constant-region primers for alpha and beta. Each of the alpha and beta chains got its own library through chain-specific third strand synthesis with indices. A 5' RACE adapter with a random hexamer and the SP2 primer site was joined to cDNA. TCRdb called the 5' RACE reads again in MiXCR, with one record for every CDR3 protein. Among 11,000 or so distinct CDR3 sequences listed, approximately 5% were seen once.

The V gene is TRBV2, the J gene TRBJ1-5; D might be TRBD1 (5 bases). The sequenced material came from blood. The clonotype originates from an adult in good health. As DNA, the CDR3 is TGTGCCAGCAGTAAACAGGCGTACAATCAGCCCCAGCATTTT. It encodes CASSKQAYNQPQHF.